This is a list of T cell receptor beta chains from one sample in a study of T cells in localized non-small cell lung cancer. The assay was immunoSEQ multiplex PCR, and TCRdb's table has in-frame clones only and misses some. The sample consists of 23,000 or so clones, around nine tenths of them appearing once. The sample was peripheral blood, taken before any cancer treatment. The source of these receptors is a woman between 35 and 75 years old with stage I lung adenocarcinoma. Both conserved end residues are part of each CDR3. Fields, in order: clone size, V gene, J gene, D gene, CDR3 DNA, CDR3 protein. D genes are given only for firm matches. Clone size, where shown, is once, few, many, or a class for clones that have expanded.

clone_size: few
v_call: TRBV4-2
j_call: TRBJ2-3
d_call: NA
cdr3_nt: TGTGCCAGCAGCTCGGGGCATTTGGACGCAGATACGCAGTATTTT
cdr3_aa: CASSSGHLDADTQYF

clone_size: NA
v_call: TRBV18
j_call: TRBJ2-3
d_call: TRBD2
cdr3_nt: TGTGCCAGCTCACCGACTATAGCGGGAGCTTCAGATACGCAGTATTTT
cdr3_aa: CASSPTIAGASDTQYF

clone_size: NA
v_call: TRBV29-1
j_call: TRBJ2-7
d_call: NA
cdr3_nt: TGCAGCGTTGAAGTAACAGACTACGAGCAGTACTTC
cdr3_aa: CSVEVTDYEQYF

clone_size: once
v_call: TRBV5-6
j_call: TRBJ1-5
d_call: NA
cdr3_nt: TGTGCCAGCAGCTTGTGGGGGGCGGCCAGCCAGCCCCAGCATTTT
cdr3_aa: CASSLWGAASQPQHF

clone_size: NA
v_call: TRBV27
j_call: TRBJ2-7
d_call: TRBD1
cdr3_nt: TGTGCCAGCAGCGCCGGGACAGGGGGGTTCTACGAGCAGTACTTC
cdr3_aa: CASSAGTGGFYEQYF

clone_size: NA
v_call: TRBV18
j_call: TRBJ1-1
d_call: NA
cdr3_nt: TGTGCCAGCTTCCCAGGGTCCCCGGCCACTGAAGCTTTCTTT
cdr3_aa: CASFPGSPATEAFF

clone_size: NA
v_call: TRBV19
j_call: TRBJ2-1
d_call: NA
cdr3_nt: TGTGCCAGTAGTCGCGACTGGGGCCGAGGTCACAATGAGCAGTTCTTC
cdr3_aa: CASSRDWGRGHNEQFF

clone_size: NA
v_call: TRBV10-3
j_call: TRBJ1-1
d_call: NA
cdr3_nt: TGTGCCATCAGTGATCAGGGCACTGAAGCTTTCTTT
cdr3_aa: CAISDQGTEAFF

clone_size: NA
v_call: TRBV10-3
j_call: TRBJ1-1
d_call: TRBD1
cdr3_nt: TGTGCCATCAGTACTCACGGCGGGACAGGTCGAGCTTTCTTT
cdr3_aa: CAISTHGGTGRAFF

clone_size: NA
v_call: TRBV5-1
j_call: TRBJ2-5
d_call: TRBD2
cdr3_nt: TGCGCCAGCAGCCCGGGGGGACTACTGTACCAAGAGACCCAGTACTTC
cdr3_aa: CASSPGGLLYQETQYF

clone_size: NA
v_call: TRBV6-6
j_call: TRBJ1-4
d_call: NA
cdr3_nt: TGTGCCAGCAGTCGAACCGGGACGTCGAATGAAAAACTGTTTTTT
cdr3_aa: CASSRTGTSNEKLFF

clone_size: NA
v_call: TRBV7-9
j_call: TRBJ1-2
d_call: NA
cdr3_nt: TGTGCCAGCAGCTTAAATCTCGCATCCAACTATGGCTACACCTTC
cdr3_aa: CASSLNLASNYGYTF

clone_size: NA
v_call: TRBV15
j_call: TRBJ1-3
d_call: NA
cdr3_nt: TGTGCCACCAGCAGAGATGTGGGGACGACGAGCTCTGGAAACACCATATATTTT
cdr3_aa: CATSRDVGTTSSGNTIYF

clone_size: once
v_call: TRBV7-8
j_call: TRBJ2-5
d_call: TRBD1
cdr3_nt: TGTGCCAGCAGCTGGGACAGACTATGGGAGACCCAGTACTTC
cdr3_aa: CASSWDRLWETQYF

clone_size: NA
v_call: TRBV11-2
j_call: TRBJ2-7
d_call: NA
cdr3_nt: TGTGCCAGCAGCAGGCAGGGAGGGCAGTACTTC
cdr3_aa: CASSRQGGQYF

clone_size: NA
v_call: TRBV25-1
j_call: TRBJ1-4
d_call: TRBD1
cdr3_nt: TGTGCCAGCAGTGATCTCGGGACAGGGGTTGAAAAACTGTTTTTT
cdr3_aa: CASSDLGTGVEKLFF

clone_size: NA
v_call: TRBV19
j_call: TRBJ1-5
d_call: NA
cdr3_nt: TGTGCCAGTACCCCTCTCGGGTATAGCAATCAGCCCCAGCATTTT
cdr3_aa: CASTPLGYSNQPQHF

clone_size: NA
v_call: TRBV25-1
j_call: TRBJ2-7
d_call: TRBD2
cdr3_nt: TGTGCCAGCAGTAGGGCCCTAGCGGGGGTCACCTACGAGCAGTACTTC
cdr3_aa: CASSRALAGVTYEQYF

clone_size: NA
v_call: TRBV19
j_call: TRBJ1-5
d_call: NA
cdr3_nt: TGTGCCAGTAGTATAGACAGGGATCAGCCCCAGCATTTT
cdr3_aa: CASSIDRDQPQHF

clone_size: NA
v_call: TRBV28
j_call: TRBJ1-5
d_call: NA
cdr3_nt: TGTGCCAGCAGTTTATGGGACTATGGGCAGCCCCAGCATTTT
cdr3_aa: CASSLWDYGQPQHF

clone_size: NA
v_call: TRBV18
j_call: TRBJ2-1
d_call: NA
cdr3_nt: TGTGCCAGCTCTCCTAATCCGGGAAAACTCGGTGAGCAGTTCTTC
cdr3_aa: CASSPNPGKLGEQFF

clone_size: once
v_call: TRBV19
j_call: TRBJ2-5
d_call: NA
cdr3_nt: TGTGCCAGTAGTACGAGCCAGGGGAGTTCGGGAGAGACCCAGTACTTC
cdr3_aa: CASSTSQGSSGETQYF

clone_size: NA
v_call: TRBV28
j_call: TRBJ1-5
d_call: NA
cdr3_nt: TGTGCCAGCAGATACGCGAGGGGGGGCAAGGATCAGCCCCAGCATTTT
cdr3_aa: CASRYARGGKDQPQHF

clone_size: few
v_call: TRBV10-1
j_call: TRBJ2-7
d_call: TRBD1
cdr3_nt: TGCGCCAGCACACCGGGACAGGGGTACGAGCAGTACTTC
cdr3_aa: CASTPGQGYEQYF

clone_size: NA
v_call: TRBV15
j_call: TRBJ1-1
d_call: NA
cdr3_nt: TGTGCCACCAGCAGAGGACAGGATGAAGCTTTCTTT
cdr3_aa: CATSRGQDEAFF

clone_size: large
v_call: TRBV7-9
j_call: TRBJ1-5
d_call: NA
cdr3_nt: TGTGCCAGCAGCTCGACAGGCCCGGGCAATCAGCCCCAGCATTTT
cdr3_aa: CASSSTGPGNQPQHF

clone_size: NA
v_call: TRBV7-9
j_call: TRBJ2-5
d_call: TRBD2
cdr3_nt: TGTGCCAGCAGCCCGCCTTTAGCGGGAGTGGAGACCCAGTACTTC
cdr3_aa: CASSPPLAGVETQYF

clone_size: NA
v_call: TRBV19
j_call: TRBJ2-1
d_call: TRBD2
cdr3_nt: TGTGCCAGTAGTATGACTAGCGGGTCCTACAATGAGCAGTTCTTC
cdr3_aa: CASSMTSGSYNEQFF

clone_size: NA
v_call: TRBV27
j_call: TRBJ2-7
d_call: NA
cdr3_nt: TGTGCCAGCAGCTGGAAGGGGGAGGGGGGCTACGAGCAGTACTTC
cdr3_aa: CASSWKGEGGYEQYF

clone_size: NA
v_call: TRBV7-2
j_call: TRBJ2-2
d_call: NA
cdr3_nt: TGTGCCAGCAGCTCCGGAGGGCTGCGGGGCACCGGGGAGCTGTTTTTT
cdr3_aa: CASSSGGLRGTGELFF

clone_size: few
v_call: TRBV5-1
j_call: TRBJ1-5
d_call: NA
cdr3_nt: TGCGCCAGCAGCCAAGACAGAAATCAGCCCCAGCATTTT
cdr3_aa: CASSQDRNQPQHF

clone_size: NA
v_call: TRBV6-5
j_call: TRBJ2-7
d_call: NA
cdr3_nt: TGTGCCAGCGGCTTCCGAGCGGCCTTCGACTTC
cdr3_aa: CASGFRAAFDF

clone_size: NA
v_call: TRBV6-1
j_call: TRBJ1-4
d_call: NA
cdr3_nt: TGTGCCAGCCTGGGGCCTCCATCTCGGGAAAAACTGTTTTTT
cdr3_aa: CASLGPPSREKLFF

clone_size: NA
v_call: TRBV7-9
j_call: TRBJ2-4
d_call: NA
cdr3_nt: TGTGCCAGCAGCTTAGGCGCGGGGCTAGCCAAAAACATTCAGTACTTC
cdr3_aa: CASSLGAGLAKNIQYF

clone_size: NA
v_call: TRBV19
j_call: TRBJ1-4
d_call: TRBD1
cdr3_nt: TGTGCCAGTAGTCCCCTGGACAGGGGTGGTGAAAAACTGTTTTTT
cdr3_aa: CASSPLDRGGEKLFF

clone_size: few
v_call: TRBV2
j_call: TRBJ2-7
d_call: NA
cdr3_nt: TGTGCCAGCAGGAATTCCGACGTAAGCTACGAGCAGTACTTC
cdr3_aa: CASRNSDVSYEQYF

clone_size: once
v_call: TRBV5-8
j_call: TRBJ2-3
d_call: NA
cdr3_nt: TGTGCCAGCAGACCGGGGAACACAGATACGCAGTATTTT
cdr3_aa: CASRPGNTDTQYF

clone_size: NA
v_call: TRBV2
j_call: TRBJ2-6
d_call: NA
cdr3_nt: TGTGCCAGCAGCGCCTACTCTGGGGCCAACGTCCTGACTTTC
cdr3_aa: CASSAYSGANVLTF

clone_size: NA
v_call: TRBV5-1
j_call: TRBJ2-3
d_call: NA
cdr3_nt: TGCGCCAGCAGCTTGGACAGGGCCGGGGCAGATACGCAGTATTTT
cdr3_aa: CASSLDRAGADTQYF

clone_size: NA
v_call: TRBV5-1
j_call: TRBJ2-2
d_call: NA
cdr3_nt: TGCGCCAGCAGCGAGGGACCGGGCGGGGAGCTGTTTTTT
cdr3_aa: CASSEGPGGELFF

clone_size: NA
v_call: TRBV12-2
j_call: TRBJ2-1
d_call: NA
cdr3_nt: TGTGCAAGTCGCTTAGACCGCATTAGCGGGCCCTACAATGAGCAGTTCTTC
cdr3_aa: CASRLDRISGPYNEQFF

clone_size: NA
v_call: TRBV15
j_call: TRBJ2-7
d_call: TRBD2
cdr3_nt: TGTGCCACCAGCAGAGGGACTAGCGGGAGTCTCGACGAGCAGTACTTC
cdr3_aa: CATSRGTSGSLDEQYF

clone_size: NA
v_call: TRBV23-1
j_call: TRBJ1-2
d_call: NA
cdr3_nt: TGCGCCAGCCGGGTATCAGCCACCTTC
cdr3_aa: CASRVSATF

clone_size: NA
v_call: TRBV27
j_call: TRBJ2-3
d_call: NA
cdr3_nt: TGTGCCAGCAGTTTCATGGGAGGCACAGATACGCAGTATTTT
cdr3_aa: CASSFMGGTDTQYF

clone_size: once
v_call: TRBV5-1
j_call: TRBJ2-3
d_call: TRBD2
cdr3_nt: TGCGCCAGCAGCTCCTTAGCGGGAGGGTTCACAGATACGCAGTATTTT
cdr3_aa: CASSSLAGGFTDTQYF

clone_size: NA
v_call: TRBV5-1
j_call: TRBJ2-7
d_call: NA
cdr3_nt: TGCGCCAGCAGCTTTAGGGACTCTGCCTACGAGCAGTACTTC
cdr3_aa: CASSFRDSAYEQYF

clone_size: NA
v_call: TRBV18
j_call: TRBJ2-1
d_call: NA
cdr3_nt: TGTGCCAGCTCACCAAGTCAGGGGATCTACAATGAGCAGTTCTTC
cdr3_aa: CASSPSQGIYNEQFF